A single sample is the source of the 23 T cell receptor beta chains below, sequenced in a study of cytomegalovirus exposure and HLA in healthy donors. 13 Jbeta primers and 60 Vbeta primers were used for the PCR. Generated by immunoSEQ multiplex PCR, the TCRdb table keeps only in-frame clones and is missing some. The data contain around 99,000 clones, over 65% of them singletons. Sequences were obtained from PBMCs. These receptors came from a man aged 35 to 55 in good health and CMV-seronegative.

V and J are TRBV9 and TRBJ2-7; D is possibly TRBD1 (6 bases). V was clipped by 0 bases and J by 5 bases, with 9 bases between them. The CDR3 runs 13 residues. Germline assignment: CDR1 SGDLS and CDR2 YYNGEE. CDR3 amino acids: CASSVEGHHEQYF. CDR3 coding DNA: TGTGCCAGCAGCGTAGAGGGACATCACGAGCAGTACTTC. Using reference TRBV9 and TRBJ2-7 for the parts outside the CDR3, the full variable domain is DSGVTQTPKHLITATGQRVTLRCSPRSGDLSVYWYQQSLDQGLQFLIQYYNGEERAKGNILERFSAQQFPDLHSELNLSSLELGDSALYFCASSVEGHHEQYFGPGTRLTVT.

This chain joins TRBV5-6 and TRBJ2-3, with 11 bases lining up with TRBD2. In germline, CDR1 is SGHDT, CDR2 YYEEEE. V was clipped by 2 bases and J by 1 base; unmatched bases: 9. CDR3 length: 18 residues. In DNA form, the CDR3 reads TGTGCCAGCAGCTTTCTTAGCGGGGGGGCAGCCGGCACAGATACGCAGTATTTT. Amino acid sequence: CASSFLSGGAAGTDTQYF.

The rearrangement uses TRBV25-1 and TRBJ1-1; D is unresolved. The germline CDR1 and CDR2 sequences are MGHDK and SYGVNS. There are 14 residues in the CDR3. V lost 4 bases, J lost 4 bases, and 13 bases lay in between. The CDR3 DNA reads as TGTGCCAGCAGTGGCGAGGGCGACGGCACTGAAGCTTTCTTT. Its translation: CASSGEGDGTEAFF.

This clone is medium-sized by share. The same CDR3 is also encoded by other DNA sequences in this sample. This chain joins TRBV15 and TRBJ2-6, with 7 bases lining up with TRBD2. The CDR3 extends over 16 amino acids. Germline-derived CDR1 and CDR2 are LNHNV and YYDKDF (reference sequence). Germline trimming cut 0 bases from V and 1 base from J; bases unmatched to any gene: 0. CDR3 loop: CATSRDSGSGANVLTF. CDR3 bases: TGTGCCACCAGCAGAGATAGCGGGTCTGGGGCCAACGTCCTGACTTTC.

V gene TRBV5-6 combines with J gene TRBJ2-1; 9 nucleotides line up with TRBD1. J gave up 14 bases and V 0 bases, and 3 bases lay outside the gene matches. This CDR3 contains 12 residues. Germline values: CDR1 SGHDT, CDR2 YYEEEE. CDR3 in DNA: TGTGCCAGCAGCTTGGGAGGGACAGGGAAGTTCTTC. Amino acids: CASSLGGTGKFF.

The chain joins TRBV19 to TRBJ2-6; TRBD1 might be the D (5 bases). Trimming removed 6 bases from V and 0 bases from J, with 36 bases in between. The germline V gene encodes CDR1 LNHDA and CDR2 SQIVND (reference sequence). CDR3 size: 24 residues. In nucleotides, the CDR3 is TGTGCCAGTAGCTTACGTGGGGAAGTCGACAGCCCAAGGGCTCCCTACTCTGGGGCCAACGTCCTGACTTTC. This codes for CASSLRGEVDSPRAPYSGANVLTF.

CDR3 in DNA: TGTGCCAGCAGCCTACAGGGGGCCGGGACAGATACGCAGTATTTT. Translation: CASSLQGAGTDTQYF. The V call is TRBV28, the J call TRBJ2-3; 9 bases line up with TRBD1. The V segment lost 6 bases and the J segment 3 bases; nucleotides outside the gene matches: 7. CDR3 length: 15 residues. Germline CDR1 is MDHEN and CDR2 is SYDVKM.

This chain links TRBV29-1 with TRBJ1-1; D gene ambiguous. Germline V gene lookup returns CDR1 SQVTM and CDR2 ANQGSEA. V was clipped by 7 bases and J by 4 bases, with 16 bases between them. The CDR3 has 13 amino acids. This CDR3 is CSAGRVGGTEAFF. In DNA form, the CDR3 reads TGCAGCGCAGGAAGGGTCGGAGGCACTGAAGCTTTCTTT.

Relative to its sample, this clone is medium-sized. CDR3 coding DNA: TGTGCCAGCAGTTGGAGCGGGAGTTTAACCACAGATACGCAGTATTTT. Translation: CASSWSGSLTTDTQYF. J is TRBJ2-3 and V is TRBV27, with 8 bases fitting TRBD2. The J segment lost 2 bases and the V segment lost 4 bases, leaving 8 bases of the junction unmatched. Germline assignment: CDR1 MNHEY and CDR2 SMNVEV (reference sequence). The CDR3 covers 16 residues.

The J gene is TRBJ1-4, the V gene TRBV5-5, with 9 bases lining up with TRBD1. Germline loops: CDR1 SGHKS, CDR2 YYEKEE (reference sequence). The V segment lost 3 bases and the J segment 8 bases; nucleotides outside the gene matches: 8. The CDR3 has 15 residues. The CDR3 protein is CASSSRTGVGEKLFF. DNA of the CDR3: TGTGCCAGCAGCTCGAGGACAGGGGTGGGAGAAAAACTGTTTTTT.

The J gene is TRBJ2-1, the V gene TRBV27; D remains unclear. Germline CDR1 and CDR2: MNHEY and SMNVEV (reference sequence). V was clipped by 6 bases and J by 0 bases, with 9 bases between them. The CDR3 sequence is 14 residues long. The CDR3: CASRERSSYNEQFF. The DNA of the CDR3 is TGTGCCAGCAGAGAGAGGAGCTCCTACAATGAGCAGTTCTTC.

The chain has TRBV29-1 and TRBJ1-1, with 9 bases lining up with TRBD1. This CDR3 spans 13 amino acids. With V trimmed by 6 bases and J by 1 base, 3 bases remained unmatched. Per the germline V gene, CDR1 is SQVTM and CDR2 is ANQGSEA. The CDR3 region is CSVKDRGNTEAFF. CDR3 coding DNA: TGCAGCGTCAAGGACAGGGGGAACACTGAAGCTTTCTTT.

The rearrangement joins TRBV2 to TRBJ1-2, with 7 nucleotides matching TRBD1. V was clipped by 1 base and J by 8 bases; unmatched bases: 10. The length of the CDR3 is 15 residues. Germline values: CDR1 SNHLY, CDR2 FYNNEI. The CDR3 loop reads CASSEVWRGRGGYTF. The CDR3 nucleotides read TGTGCCAGCAGTGAAGTGTGGAGGGGGCGTGGCGGCTACACCTTC.

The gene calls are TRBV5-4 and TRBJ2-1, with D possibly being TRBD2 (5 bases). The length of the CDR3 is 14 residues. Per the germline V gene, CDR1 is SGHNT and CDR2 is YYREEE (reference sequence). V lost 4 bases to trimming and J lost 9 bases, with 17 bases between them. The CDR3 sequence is CASSRSNTRGEQFF. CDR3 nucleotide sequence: TGTGCCAGCAGCCGTAGTAATACCCGGGGTGAGCAGTTCTTC.

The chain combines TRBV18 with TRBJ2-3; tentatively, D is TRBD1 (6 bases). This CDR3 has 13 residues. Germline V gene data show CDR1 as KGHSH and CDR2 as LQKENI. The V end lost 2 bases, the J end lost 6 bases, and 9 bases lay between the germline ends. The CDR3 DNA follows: TGTGCCAGCTCACCAAGTGGACAGGATACGCAGTATTTT. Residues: CASSPSGQDTQYF.

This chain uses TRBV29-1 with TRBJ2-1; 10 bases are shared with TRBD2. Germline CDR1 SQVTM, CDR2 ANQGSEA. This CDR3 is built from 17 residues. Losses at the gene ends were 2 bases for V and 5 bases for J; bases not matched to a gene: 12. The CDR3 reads CSVERAGGVRRDNEQFF. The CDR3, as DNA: TGCAGCGTTGAACGAGCGGGGGGGGTGAGGCGGGACAATGAGCAGTTCTTC.

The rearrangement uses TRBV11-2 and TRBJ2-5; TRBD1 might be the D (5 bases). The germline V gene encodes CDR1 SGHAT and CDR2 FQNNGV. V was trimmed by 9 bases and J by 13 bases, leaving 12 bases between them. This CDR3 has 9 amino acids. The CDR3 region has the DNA TGTGCCAGAAGGACACGATCGTACTTC. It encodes CARRTRSYF.

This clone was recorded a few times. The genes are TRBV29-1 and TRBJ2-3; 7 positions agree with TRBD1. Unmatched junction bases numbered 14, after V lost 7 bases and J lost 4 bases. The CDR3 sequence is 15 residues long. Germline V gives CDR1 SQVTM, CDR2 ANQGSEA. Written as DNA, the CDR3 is TGCAGCGGGACCACAGGGGTCGGTCTCGCAGATACGCAGTATTTT. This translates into CSGTTGVGLADTQYF.

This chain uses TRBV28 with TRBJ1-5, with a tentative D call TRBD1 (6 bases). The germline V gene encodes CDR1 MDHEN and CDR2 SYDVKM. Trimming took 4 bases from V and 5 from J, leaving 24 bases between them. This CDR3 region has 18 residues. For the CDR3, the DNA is TGTGCCAGCAGTTGGACAGTTGGTTTAGGGTCCTTAGATCAGCCCCAGCATTTT. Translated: CASSWTVGLGSLDQPQHF.

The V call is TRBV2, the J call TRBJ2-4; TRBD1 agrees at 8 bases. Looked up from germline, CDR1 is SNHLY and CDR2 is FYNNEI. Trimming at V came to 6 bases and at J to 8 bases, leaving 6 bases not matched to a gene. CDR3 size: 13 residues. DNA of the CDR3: TGTGCCAGCAGCTCTACGACAGGGGACATTCAGTACTTC. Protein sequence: CASSSTTGDIQYF.

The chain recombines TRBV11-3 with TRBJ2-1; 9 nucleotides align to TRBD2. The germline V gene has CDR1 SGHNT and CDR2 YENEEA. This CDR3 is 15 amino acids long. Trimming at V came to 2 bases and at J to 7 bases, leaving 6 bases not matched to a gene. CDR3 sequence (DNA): TGTGCCAGCAGCTTACGTAGCGGGAGTTGGAATGAGCAGTTCTTC. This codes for CASSLRSGSWNEQFF.

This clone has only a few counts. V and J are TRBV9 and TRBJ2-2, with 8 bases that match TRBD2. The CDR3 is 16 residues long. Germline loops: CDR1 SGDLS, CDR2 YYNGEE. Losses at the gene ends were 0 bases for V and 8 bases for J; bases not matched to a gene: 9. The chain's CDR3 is CASSVGRIAGTGELFF. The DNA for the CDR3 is TGTGCCAGCAGCGTAGGTAGAATAGCGGGGACGGGGGAGCTGTTTTTT.

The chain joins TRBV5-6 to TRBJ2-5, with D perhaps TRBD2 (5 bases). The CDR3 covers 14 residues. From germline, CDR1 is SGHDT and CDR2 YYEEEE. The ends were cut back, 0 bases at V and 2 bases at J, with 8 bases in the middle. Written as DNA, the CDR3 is TGTGCCAGCAGCTTGGCGGGCGGGCAAGAGACCCAGTACTTC. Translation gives CASSLAGGQETQYF. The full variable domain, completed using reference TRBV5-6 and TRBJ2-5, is DAGVTQSPTHLIKTRGQQVTLRCSPKSGHDTVSWYQQALGQGPQFIFQYYEEEERQRGNFPDRFSGHQFPNYSSELNVNALLLGDSALYLCASSLAGGQETQYFGPGTRLLVL.